This record concerns one T cell receptor beta chain sequence. Its antigen is currently not known. No clone much larger than this one lies a single base away; base qualities are absent. Library creation used the immunoSEQ multiplex PCR assay. Held by TCRdb, this immuneACCESS table contains in-frame sequences only and omits some clones. Under half of the omission traces to an unresolved V gene where checked; the cause of the rest is unknown. Across this sample there are about 60,000 clones, with about 89% seen only once. The ten largest clones represent around 0.5% of the sample. The data were taken from a study of T cell changes during pregnancy in multiple sclerosis (dated by TCRdb to between 2018 and 2021). For the study in its entirety: In women with multiple sclerosis, the researchers looked at how the T cell repertoire shifted as pregnancy progressed.

V is clipped by 4 bases and J by 0 bases, and the sequence between their germline boundaries is 16 bases long. The germline V gene gives CDR1 as SGHRS and CDR2 as YFSETQ. From its cysteine to its phenylalanine, the CDR3 spans 17 amino acids. Just the 51-base CDR3 DNA is kept, in frame starting at base 1. Recombination connected TRBV5-1 to TRBJ2-2, and the D gene may be TRBD2, 7 bases matching. This sequence was found in a female donor in good health, enrolled as a control in a pregnancy study. The input for sequencing was CD4+ T cells from peripheral blood mononuclear cells, taken after pregnancy. The CDR3 amino acid sequence is: CASSGGGGNTNTGELFF. The DNA sequence is given as TGCGCCAGCAGCGGGGGCGGGGGAAACACGAACACCGGGGAGCTGTTTTTT.